The 10 T cell receptor beta chains presented below share a single source sample, sequenced in a study of cytomegalovirus exposure and HLA in healthy donors. The table came from immunoSEQ multiplex PCR; TCRdb's copy has only in-frame clones and leaves some out. The sample includes 110,000 to 150,000 clones, 90% of them seen just once. Sequencing was carried out using PBMCs. The receptors shown here come from a woman in her thirties in good health and CMV-seropositive.

This clone was counted once. The chain carries TRBV7-5 and TRBJ1-2; the D call in the table, TRBD1, was not verified against the DNA. TRBV7-5 is recorded as a pseudogene. This CDR3 has 15 amino acids. The CDR3 is CARSLVGDRESGYTF. The CDR3 nucleotides read TGTGCCAGAAGCTTAGTGGGGGACAGGGAAAGTGGCTACACCTTC.

In nucleotides, the CDR3 is TGCGCCAGCAGCGACGATGGCGGAGGGGATACGCAGTATTTT. Its protein product is CASSDDGGGDTQYF. The V gene is TRBV5-1, the J gene TRBJ2-3; D possibly corresponds to TRBD2 (6 bases). Germline V gives CDR1 SGHRS, CDR2 YFSETQ. Deletions cut 4 bases from V and 6 bases from J, with 15 bases between. The CDR3 sequence is 14 residues long.

The chain has TRBV5-6 and TRBJ2-2, with TRBD2 matching over 10 bases. Per germline, CDR1 SGHDT and CDR2 YYEEEE. The J segment lost 2 bases and the V segment lost 2 bases, leaving 3 bases of the junction unmatched. The CDR3 spans 16 residues. CDR3 coding DNA: TGTGCCAGCAGCTTAAGGACTAGCGGTAACACCGGGGAGCTGTTTTTT. It translates to CASSLRTSGNTGELFF.

In this sample, this clone turned up a few times. This chain links TRBV5-1 with TRBJ1-1, with a weak D call TRBD1 (5 bases). The V and J ends lost 5 bases and 7 bases respectively, with 21 bases between them. This CDR3 has 15 residues. The germline CDR1 and CDR2 sequences are SGHRS and YFSETQ. The CDR3 DNA is TGCGCCAGCAGGGCCGGGGAGGGTTCTAGGGGTGAAGCTTTCTTT. Protein product: CASRAGEGSRGEAFF.

The J gene is TRBJ1-1, the V gene TRBV2; 8 nucleotides line up with TRBD1. V lost 6 bases and J lost 5; bases outside the gene matches: 5. The CDR3 loop spans 13 amino acids. The germline V gene has CDR1 SNHLY and CDR2 FYNNEI. The CDR3 reads CASSYRGGTEAFF. Written as DNA, the CDR3 is TGTGCCAGCAGCTACAGGGGGGGGACTGAAGCTTTCTTT.

This clone was recorded a few times. The chain uses TRBV7-2 and TRBJ2-2, with D possibly TRBD1 on 6 matching bases. V was clipped by 2 bases and J by 5 bases, with 12 bases between them. The CDR3 loop spans 15 amino acids. Germline CDR1 reads SGHTA; CDR2 reads FQGNSA. The CDR3 DNA sequence: TGTGCCAGCAGCTTAAGTCCGAGGGGGACCGGGGAGCTGTTTTTT. Translated, it gives CASSLSPRGTGELFF.

The chain has TRBV7-2 and TRBJ2-5; 11 bases map to TRBD2. The CDR3 sequence is 17 residues long. V was pared by 4 bases and J by 1 base, with 8 bases of the junction left unmatched. Germline loops: CDR1 SGHTA, CDR2 FQGNSA. CDR3 DNA sequence: TGTGCCAGCAGCTCCGCCGCCGGGACTAGCGGCCAAGAGACCCAGTACTTC. Protein sequence: CASSSAAGTSGQETQYF.

The rearrangement links TRBV28 to TRBJ2-7; 10 positions match TRBD2. CDR1 is MDHEN, CDR2 SYDVKM, per germline. CDR3 length equals 17 residues. V shed 7 bases and J 0 bases; nucleotides not matched to a gene: 12. In DNA, the CDR3 is TGTGCCAGCACGAGTAGCGGGGGGCCTCCGGGCTCCTACGAGCAGTACTTC. Residues: CASTSSGGPPGSYEQYF.

This clone was observed a handful of times. The V and J genes are TRBV5-8 and TRBJ1-3, with no clear D. The ends were cut back, 4 bases at V and 0 bases at J, with 11 bases in the middle. Germline V gene lookup returns CDR1 SGHTS and CDR2 YDEGEE. CDR3 length equals 15 residues. Here the CDR3 DNA reads TGTGCCAGCAGCACCCGGGAGGCCTCTGGAAACACCATATATTTT. Encoded protein: CASSTREASGNTIYF.

The gene calls are TRBV6-1 and TRBJ2-3, with 8 nucleotides matching TRBD1. Germline assignment: CDR1 MNHNS and CDR2 SASEGT. J gave up 2 bases and V 4 bases, and 8 bases lay outside the gene matches. CDR3 size: 16 residues. The CDR3 protein is CASSGWTGLNTDTQYF. In DNA form, the CDR3 reads TGTGCCAGCAGTGGGTGGACAGGGCTCAACACAGATACGCAGTATTTT.